The source of this TCR beta chain is a study of human T cells and chemical hapten exposure. Study background: A roughly 2 cm by roughly 2 cm inner upper arm patch received 2% DPC for sensitization.

Using its own MiXCR run on the RACE reads, TCRdb lists one record per CDR3 protein. The sample contains 35,000 to 40,000 distinct CDR3 sequences, about 10% of which appear only once. CDR1 SGDLS and CDR2 YYNGEE come from the germline V gene. CDR3 length equals 14 residues. V lost 2 bases, J lost 2 bases, and 3 bases stayed unmatched. The time point was: pre-sensitization, week 0. Treatment reported: therapeutic diphenylcyclopropenone sensitization with weekly scalp DPC. The sequenced sample was whole blood, obtained in connection with sensitization to the hapten diphenylcyclopropenone (DPC). The rearrangement joins TRBV9 to TRBJ2-5; 7 positions agree with TRBD2. This clonotype was sampled from a man aged 25-40 years with alopecia areata. Some clones in this sample may be carry-over from other donors' samples. The DNA of the CDR3 is TGTGCCAGCAGCGTGTCAGCGGGGCAAGAGACCCAGTACTTC. Amino acid sequence: CASSVSAGQETQYF.